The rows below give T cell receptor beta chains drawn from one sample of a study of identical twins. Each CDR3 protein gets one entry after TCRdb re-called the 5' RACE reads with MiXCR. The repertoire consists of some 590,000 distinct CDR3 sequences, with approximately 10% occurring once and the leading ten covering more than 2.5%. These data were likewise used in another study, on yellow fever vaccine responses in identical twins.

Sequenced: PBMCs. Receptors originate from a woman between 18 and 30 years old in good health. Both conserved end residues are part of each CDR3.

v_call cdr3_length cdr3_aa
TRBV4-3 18 CASSQDLGLAGLVYEQFF
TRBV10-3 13 CAIRKTSSDEQFF
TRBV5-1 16 CASSLRQSLGSYEQYF
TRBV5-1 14 CASSGQANTGELFF
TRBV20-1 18 CSARDEKTPGTGGIEQFF
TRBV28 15 CASSLRGPVIDIQYF
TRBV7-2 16 CASSLTGQSSGNTIYF
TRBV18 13 CASSPSNVDTQYF
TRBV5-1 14 CASSLDGEADTQYF
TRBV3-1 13 CASSQVSWDEQFF
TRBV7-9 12 CASSFDGDIQYF
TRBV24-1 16 CATSVKTDLLFNEQFF
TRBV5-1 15 CASSLSVAGVSEQYF
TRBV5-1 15 CASSWTSGGGNEQFF
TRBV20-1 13 CSARPRQAYEQYF
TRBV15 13 CATERQGGNEQFF
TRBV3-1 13 CASSTGTPNGYTF
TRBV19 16 CASSQRPDRAKNIQYF
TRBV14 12 CASSQQGLQQFF